This T cell receptor (beta chain) emerged from a study of shared clonotypes between healthy human individuals. Study-level results: Clonotype sharing among donors was expected to depend on sequencing depth. Lower generation probabilities were found for non-shared clonotypes than for those shared by all four donors. Sampling included only blood; tissue repertoires likely differ.

Comment on this clone: Its target is unknown.

Some clones are missing from TCRdb's copy, which holds only in-frame ones; the method was immunoSEQ multiplex PCR. The sample has millions of clones, just over 90% seen once. Trimming cost V 5 bases and J 4 bases; bases outside gene matches: 3. This CDR3 spans 15 amino acids. Germline V gene lookup returns CDR1 MDHEN and CDR2 SYDVKM. The origin of this receptor is a man aged 18 to 35 in good health. Some clones in this sample may be carry-over from other donors' samples. V and J are TRBV28 and TRBJ2-3; 13 bases are a match to TRBD2. Source material: naive CD4+ T cells from PBMCs. Subset in this sample: CD45RA+ positively selected. This CDR3 is CASSILAGGADTQYF. CDR3 nucleotide sequence: TGTGCCAGCAGTATACTAGCGGGAGGGGCAGATACGCAGTATTTT.